This TCR beta chain was sequenced for a study of CD8 T cells in Susac syndrome. Reverse transcription used about 0.45 to 1 ug RNA and random hexamers. In TCRdb, the immunoSEQ multiplex PCR reads were re-called with MiXCR into one record per CDR3 protein. The sample lists fewer than 150,000 distinct CDR3 sequences, around 90% occurring once. Germline CDR1 is SGHVT and CDR2 is SQSDAQ. This CDR3 contains 15 residues. V was trimmed by 7 bases and J by 10 bases, leaving 23 bases between them. The chain has TRBV7-4 and TRBJ1-3; D is unclear. The source is a human donor with multiple sclerosis. Sequenced input: CD8+ T cells from PBMCs. CDR3 DNA sequence: TGTGCCAGCACCTCCTTGAGGTGTTCTGGTGGGACCATATATTTT. Protein: CASTSLRCSGGTIYF.